This TCR beta chain was profiled in a study of cytomegalovirus exposure and HLA in healthy donors. Looking at the study overall: Per a later analysis, the 666 first-cohort and 95 to 150 validation repertoires shared one platform.

CDR1 is LNHDA and CDR2 is SQIVND in the germline V gene (reference sequence). The CDR3 length is 13 residues. V was pared by 3 bases and J by 5 bases, with 3 bases of the junction left unmatched. Broader study findings: Cytomegalovirus-associated TCR beta chains were listed, numbering 150 to 200. Most TCR sequences proved rare, with some public TCRs found in many donors.

The protocol was immunoSEQ multiplex PCR, while the TCRdb copy is restricted to in-frame clones and leaves out a portion. This table has 95,000 to 150,000 clones, about nine tenths appearing once. Separate from the 666-subject first cohort, the roughly 120-subject validation cohort was the one that the donors belonged to. With regard to this clone: The antigen remains unidentified.

This sequence was found in a woman aged 18 to 35 in good health and CMV-seronegative. V usage is TRBV19 and J usage is TRBJ2-7, with 8 bases matching TRBD1. Sequenced input: PBMCs. Here the CDR3 DNA reads TGTGCCAGTAGTATCGACAGGGGTAACGAGCAGTACTTC. Residues: CASSIDRGNEQYF.